This T cell receptor beta chain was captured in a study of blood T cell repertoires in COVID-19. Per the study methods: The authors estimated nucleated cell counts from reference gene primer amplification. Repertoires were generated with immunoSEQ multiplex PCR, while TCRdb's copy carries only in-frame clones and drops some. V, J and clone size reflect that table, while D and trimming were determined from the DNA. The sample contains more than 200,000 clones, 86% of which appear only once. This clone has more than one count but fewer than ten. V was pared by 4 bases and J by 0 bases, with 9 bases between. The CDR3 has 14 amino acids. Germline assignment: CDR1 MNHNY and CDR2 SVGAGI (reference sequence). Seattle's enrolled individuals joined amid active infection and were then monitored longitudinally.

The sequence came from a woman aged 45 to 65 with COVID-19, enrolled during active disease. The specimen was peripheral blood. V is TRBV6-6 and J is TRBJ1-1; D perhaps matches TRBD1 (6 bases). In DNA form, the CDR3 reads TGTGCCAGCAGTTCGGACAGAATGAACACTGAAGCTTTCTTT. Protein sequence: CASSSDRMNTEAFF.